Listed below are T cell receptor beta chains from one sample, sequenced in a study of CXCR3-negative and CXCR3-positive naive CD8 T cells. TCRdb reprocessed the 5' RACE reads and stores each CDR3 protein as one record, lacking DNA. The sample holds 100,000 to 150,000 distinct CDR3 sequences. Sequencing input: naive CXCR3- CD8+ T cells from blood. Receptors originate from a human donor in good health. Some clones in this sample may be carry-over from other donors' samples. Both conserved end residues are part of each CDR3.

V	J	CDR3
TRBV14	TRBJ2-1	CASSRSGSLNEQFF
TRBV10-1	TRBJ2-1	CASSDWNEQFF
TRBV29-1	TRBJ2-1	CSVEGGGLAGTPYNEQFF
TRBV7-2	TRBJ2-5	CASSLFETLWKETQYF
TRBV9	TRBJ2-1	CASSASGGLGEQFF
TRBV20-1	TRBJ1-1	CSARGRMNTEAFF
TRBV7-9	TRBJ2-5	CASSPTQQGWETQYF
TRBV15	TRBJ2-3	CATSAGGGATDTQYF
TRBV28	TRBJ2-7	CASRQTGNYEQYF
TRBV4-1	TRBJ2-1	CASSHGGADEQFF
TRBV3-1	TRBJ1-1	CASRTGTYGTEAFF
TRBV5-5	TRBJ2-7	CASSLPTGGVLYF
TRBV11-1	TRBJ2-1	CASSFGLAGPLVSYNEQFF
TRBV27	TRBJ2-1	CASSFSAGDLYNEQFF
TRBV7-9	TRBJ2-3	CASSSTTSGGTDTQYF
TRBV29-1	TRBJ2-5	CSALLGRKETQYF
TRBV6-5	TRBJ2-7	CASWSNYEQYF
TRBV7-9	TRBJ1-2	CASSPSNRDGYTF
TRBV7-9	TRBJ2-1	CASSLTGDEQFF